A single sample is the source of the 17 T cell receptor beta chains below, sequenced in a study of graft-versus-host responses after intestinal transplantation. The protocol was immunoSEQ multiplex PCR, while the TCRdb copy is restricted to in-frame clones and leaves out a portion. Among around 90,000 clones, more than 90% were seen once, and the ten largest hold roughly 0.31%. No cognate antigen is known for these TCRs. Sequences were derived from unstimulated CD4+ T cells sorted from spleen or lymph node cells, sampled before intestinal transplant. These receptors were taken from a human donor who received an intestinal transplant.

The rearrangement joins TRBV7-2 to TRBJ1-5; D is ambiguous. The V gene's germline CDR1 is SGHTA and CDR2 FQGNSA. CDR3 length equals 14 residues. V was cut by 1 base and J by 6 bases, with 10 bases left in between. The DNA for the CDR3 is TGTGCCAGCAGCTTAGATCGCGGAGGTCAGCCCCAGCATTTT. Protein sequence: CASSLDRGGQPQHF. Full variable domain (missing parts from reference TRBV7-2 and TRBJ1-5): GAGVSQSPSNKVTEKGKDVELRCDPISGHTALYWYRQSLGQGLEFLIYFQGNSAPDKSGLPSDRFSAERTGGSVSTLTIQRTQQEDSAVYLCASSLDRGGQPQHFGDGTRLSIL.

This rearrangement joins TRBV4-1 to TRBJ2-7, with 9 nucleotides matching TRBD2. J was trimmed by 3 bases and V by 1 base; bases with no gene match: 7. This CDR3 comprises 16 residues. Germline V gene lookup returns CDR1 MGHRA and CDR2 YSYEKL. The CDR3 DNA sequence: TGCGCCAGCAGCCAAGTGGGGGCGGGAGGGGGCTACGAGCAGTACTTC. As protein: CASSQVGAGGGYEQYF.

This clone was observed a few times. The V gene is TRBV9, the J gene TRBJ1-5; possible D gene TRBD1, 6 bases. The CDR3 has 14 amino acids. The V end was cut by 4 bases, the J end by 5 bases, with 13 bases between. Germline V gene sequence: CDR1 SGDLS, CDR2 YYNGEE. The CDR3: CASSRSGADQPQHF. The CDR3 DNA reads as TGTGCCAGCAGCCGATCAGGGGCCGATCAGCCCCAGCATTTT.

The chain combines TRBV6-5 with TRBJ2-3; maybe TRBD2 (6 bases). CDR3 length equals 15 residues. Deletions cut 2 bases from V and 1 base from J, with 10 bases between. Germline V gene data show CDR1 as MNHEY and CDR2 as SVGAGI. The CDR3 is CASSYTGVGTDTQYF. The CDR3 nucleotides read TGTGCCAGCAGTTACACGGGAGTGGGCACAGATACGCAGTATTTT.

V gene TRBV20-1 combines with J gene TRBJ2-5, with TRBD2 as a possible D gene (6 bases). This CDR3 contains 11 residues. The germline CDR1 and CDR2 sequences are DFQATT and SNEGSKA (reference sequence). The V gene lost 6 bases and the J gene lost 7 bases, with 12 bases spanning the gap. In DNA, the CDR3 is TGCAGTGCAAAGACCGGGGGGACCCAGTACTTC. Its translation: CSAKTGGTQYF.

The rearrangement joins TRBV9 to TRBJ1-2; TRBD1 aligns across 7 bases. The V gene's germline CDR1 is SGDLS and CDR2 YYNGEE. The CDR3 runs to 15 residues. Unmatched junction bases numbered 7, after V lost 2 bases and J lost 3 bases. The CDR3 DNA follows: TGTGCCAGCAGCGTGGATACGACAGGGTACTATGGCTACACCTTC. Translated: CASSVDTTGYYGYTF.

The chain recombines TRBV4-2 with TRBJ2-5, with D uncertain. The CDR3 runs to 15 residues. Germline V gene lookup returns CDR1 LGHNA and CDR2 YNFKEQ. V was cut by 0 bases and J by 2 bases, with 10 bases left in between. In nucleotides, the CDR3 is TGTGCCAGCAGCCAAGACGCCATCGAACAAGAGACCCAGTACTTC. This sequence encodes CASSQDAIEQETQYF.

This clone came up once. V is TRBV4-1 and J is TRBJ2-7, with 8 positions matching TRBD2. Germline loops: CDR1 MGHRA, CDR2 YSYEKL. Trimming at V came to 0 bases and at J to 2 bases, leaving 6 bases not matched to a gene. This CDR3 spans 16 amino acids. CDR3 residues: CASSQETSGSTYEQYF. CDR3 coding DNA: TGCGCCAGCAGCCAAGAAACTAGCGGTTCCACCTACGAGCAGTACTTC.

The V gene is TRBV6-5, the J gene TRBJ2-5; no clear D gene. The tail of the sequence fits TRBJ2-7 better, so the J call may be wrong. This CDR3 spans 15 amino acids. Germline CDR1 MNHEY, CDR2 SVGAGI. The CDR3 DNA follows: TGTGCCAGCAGTTACTCCTCGACAAGTTCCTACGAGCAGTACTTC. Residues: CASSYSSTSSYEQYF.

This chain joins TRBV23-1 and TRBJ2-5; weak D call: TRBD2 (5 bases). TRBV23-1 is noted as an ORF with a role that remains uncertain. The CDR3 is 13 amino acids. Between the trimmed V and J ends, which lost 2 bases and 4 bases, there was a span of 8 bases. The CDR3 bases are TGCGCCAGCAGTCAACGGGAATCAGAGACCCAGTACTTC. It codes for CASSQRESETQYF.

The rearrangement links TRBV12-5 to TRBJ2-1; 9 positions agree with TRBD2. Germline CDR1 is LGHNT and CDR2 is FRNRAP. The CDR3 has 15 amino acids. Germline trimming cut 6 bases from V and 9 bases from J; bases unmatched to any gene: 12. The CDR3 DNA sequence: TGTGCTAGTGGACCCGGGACTAGCTTAAGTAGTGAGCAGTTCTTC. This encodes CASGPGTSLSSEQFF.

The genes are TRBV6-1 and TRBJ2-7; 8 nucleotides match TRBD2. CDR1 is MNHNS and CDR2 is SASEGT in the germline V gene. The V gene end was trimmed by 6 bases and the J gene end by 2 bases; junction bases not matched to a gene: 6. The CDR3 is 14 amino acids. The CDR3 DNA reads TGTGCCAGCAGGCCGGGGGGGCAACCCTACGAGCAGTACTTC. Translated, it gives CASRPGGQPYEQYF.

CDR3 sequence (DNA): TGTGCCAGCAGCTTAGCGGGACGGGAGGGAGAGACCCAGTACTTC. Its protein product is CASSLAGREGETQYF. This chain uses TRBV7-2 with TRBJ2-5; 8 nucleotides agree with TRBD2. Germline assignment: CDR1 SGHTA and CDR2 FQGNSA. With 0 bases clipped from V and 4 bases from J, the junction kept 4 bases outside the gene matches. CDR3 size: 15 residues.

The J gene is TRBJ2-5, the V gene TRBV29-1, with D possibly matching TRBD2 (6 bases). Germline V gives CDR1 SQVTM, CDR2 ANQGSEA. The CDR3 covers 14 residues. V shed 3 bases and J shed 1 base, with 12 bases lying between them. The CDR3 sequence: CSVEGGRTQETQYF. The CDR3, as DNA: TGCAGCGTTGAGGGGGGACGGACCCAAGAGACCCAGTACTTC.

Only a few counts were recorded for this clone. The rearrangement links TRBV14 to TRBJ1-6, with no clear D. This CDR3 comprises 16 residues. Germline V CDR1 and CDR2: SGHDN, FVKESK. Trimming pared 3 bases from V and 10 bases from J, leaving 19 bases between. The CDR3 spells CASSHFGRGEGSPLHF. CDR3 bases: TGTGCCAGCAGCCACTTTGGGCGGGGAGAGGGATCACCCCTCCACTTT.

This clone has more than one count but fewer than ten. V gene TRBV18 combines with J gene TRBJ1-4; D not resolved. Germline CDR1 reads KGHSH; CDR2 reads LQKENI. This CDR3 has 13 residues. The germline V and J ends were trimmed by 2 bases and 0 bases, with 1 base remaining between them. Here the CDR3 DNA reads TGTGCCAGCTCACCAGCAACTAATGAAAAACTGTTTTTT. Translated, it gives CASSPATNEKLFF.

This clone is a singleton in its sample. The chain links TRBV27 to TRBJ1-5; D gene unclear. The germline V gene has CDR1 MNHEY and CDR2 SMNVEV (reference sequence). Deletions cut 3 bases from V and 7 bases from J, with 13 bases between. The CDR3 is 14 amino acids. The CDR3 loop reads CASSLGPLYQPQHF. CDR3 DNA: TGTGCCAGCAGTTTGGGCCCCCTTTACCAGCCCCAGCATTTT.